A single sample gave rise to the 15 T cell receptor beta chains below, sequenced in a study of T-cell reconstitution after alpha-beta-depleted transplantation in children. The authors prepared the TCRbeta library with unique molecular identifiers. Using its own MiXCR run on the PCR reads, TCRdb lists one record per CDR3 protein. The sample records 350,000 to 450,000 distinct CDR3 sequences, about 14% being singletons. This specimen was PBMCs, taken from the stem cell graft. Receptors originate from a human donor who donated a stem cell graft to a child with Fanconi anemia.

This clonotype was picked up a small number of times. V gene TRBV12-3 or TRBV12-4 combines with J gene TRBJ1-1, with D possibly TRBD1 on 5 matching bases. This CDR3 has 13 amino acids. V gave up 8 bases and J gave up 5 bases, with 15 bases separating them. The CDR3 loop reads CASGLGRGTEAFF. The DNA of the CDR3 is TGTGCCAGCGGTCTGGGGCGGGGGACTGAAGCTTTCTTT.

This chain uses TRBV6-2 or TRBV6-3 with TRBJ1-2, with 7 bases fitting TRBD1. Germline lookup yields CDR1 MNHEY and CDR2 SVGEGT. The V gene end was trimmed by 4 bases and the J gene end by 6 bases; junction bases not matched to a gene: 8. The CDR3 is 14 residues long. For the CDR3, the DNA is TGTGCCAGCAGTTCAACTGGGACAGAGCATGGCTACACCTTC. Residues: CASSSTGTEHGYTF.

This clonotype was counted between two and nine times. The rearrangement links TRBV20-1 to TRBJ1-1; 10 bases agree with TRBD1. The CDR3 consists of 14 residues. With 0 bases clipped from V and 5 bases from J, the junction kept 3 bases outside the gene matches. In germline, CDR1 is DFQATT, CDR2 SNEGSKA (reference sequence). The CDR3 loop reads CSARDGTGVTEAFF. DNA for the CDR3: TGCAGTGCTAGAGATGGGACAGGGGTAACTGAAGCTTTCTTT.

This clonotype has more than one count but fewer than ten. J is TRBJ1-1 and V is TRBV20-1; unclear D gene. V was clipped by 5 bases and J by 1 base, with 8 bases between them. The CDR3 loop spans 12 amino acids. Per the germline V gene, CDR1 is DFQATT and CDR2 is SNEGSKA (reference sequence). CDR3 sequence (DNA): TGCAGTGCTCAGGAGGGGAACACTGAAGCTTTCTTT. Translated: CSAQEGNTEAFF.

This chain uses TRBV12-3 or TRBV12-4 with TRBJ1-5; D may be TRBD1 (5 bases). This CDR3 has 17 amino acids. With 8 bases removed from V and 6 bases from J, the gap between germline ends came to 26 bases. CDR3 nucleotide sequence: TGTGCCAGCGCAAGTACCGGGTTTAGGAGGGGTGGTCAGCCCCAGCATTTT. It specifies CASASTGFRRGGQPQHF.

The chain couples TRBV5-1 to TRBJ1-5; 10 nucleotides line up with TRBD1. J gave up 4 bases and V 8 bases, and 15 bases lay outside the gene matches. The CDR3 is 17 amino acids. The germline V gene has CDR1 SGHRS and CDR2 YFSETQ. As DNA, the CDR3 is TGCGCCAGTCGGGACAGGGGTACTAGCTTTCGAAATCAGCCCCAGCATTTT. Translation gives CASRDRGTSFRNQPQHF.

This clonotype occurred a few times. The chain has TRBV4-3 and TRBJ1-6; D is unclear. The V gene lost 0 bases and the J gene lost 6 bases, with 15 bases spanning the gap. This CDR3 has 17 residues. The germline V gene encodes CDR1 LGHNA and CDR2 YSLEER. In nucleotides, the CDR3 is TGCGCCAGCAGCCAAGATCATGCCGATAATGGTAATTCACCCCTCCACTTT. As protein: CASSQDHADNGNSPLHF.

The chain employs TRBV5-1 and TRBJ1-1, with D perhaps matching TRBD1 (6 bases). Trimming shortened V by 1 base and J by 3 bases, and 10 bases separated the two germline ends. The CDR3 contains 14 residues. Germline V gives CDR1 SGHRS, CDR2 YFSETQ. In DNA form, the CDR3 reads TGCGCCAGCAGCTTGTACAGGGATGACACTGAAGCTTTCTTT. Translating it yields CASSLYRDDTEAFF.

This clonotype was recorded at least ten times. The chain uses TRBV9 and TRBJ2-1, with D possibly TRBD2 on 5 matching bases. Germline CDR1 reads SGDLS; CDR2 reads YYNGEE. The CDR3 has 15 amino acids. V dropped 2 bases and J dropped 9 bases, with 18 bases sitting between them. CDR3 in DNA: TGTGCCAGCAGCGTCCGGACCTTCAGCGAGGGTGAGCAGTTCTTC. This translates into CASSVRTFSEGEQFF.

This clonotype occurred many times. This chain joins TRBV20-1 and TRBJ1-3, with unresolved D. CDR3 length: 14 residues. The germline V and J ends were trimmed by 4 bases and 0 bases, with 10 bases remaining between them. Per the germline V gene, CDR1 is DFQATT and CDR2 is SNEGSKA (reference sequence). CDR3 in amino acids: CSATAMLSGNTIYF. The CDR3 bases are TGCAGTGCTACTGCGATGCTCTCTGGAAACACCATATATTTT.

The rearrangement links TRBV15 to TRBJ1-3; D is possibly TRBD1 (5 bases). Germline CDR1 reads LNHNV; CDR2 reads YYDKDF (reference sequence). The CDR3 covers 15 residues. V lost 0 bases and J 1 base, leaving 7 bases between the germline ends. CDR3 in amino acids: CATSREGTSGNTIYF. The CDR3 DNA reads TGTGCCACCAGCAGAGAGGGGACTTCTGGAAACACCATATATTTT.

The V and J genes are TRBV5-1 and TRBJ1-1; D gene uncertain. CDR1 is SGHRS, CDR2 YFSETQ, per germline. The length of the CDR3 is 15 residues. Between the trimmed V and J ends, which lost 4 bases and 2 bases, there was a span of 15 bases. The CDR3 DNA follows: TGCGCCAGCAGCGACTTAGGACCTGGAAACACTGAAGCTTTCTTT. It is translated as CASSDLGPGNTEAFF.

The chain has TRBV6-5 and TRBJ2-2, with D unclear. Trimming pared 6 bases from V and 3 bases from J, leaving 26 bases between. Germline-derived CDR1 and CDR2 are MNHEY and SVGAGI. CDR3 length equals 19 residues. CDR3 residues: CASSSVDPAALADTGELFF. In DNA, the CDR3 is TGTGCCAGCAGCTCTGTGGATCCGGCAGCACTGGCGGACACCGGGGAGCTGTTTTTT.

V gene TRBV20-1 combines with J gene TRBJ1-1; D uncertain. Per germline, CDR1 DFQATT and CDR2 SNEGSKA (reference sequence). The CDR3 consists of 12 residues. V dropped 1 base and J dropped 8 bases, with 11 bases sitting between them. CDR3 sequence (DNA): TGCAGTGCTAGAGCCCTAGGGTGGGAAGCTTTCTTT. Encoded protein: CSARALGWEAFF.

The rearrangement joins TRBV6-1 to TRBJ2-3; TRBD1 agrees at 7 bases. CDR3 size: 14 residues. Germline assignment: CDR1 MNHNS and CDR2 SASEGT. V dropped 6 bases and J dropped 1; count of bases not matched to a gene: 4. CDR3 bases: TGTGCCAGCAGGAGGGGGCTTGGCACAGATACGCAGTATTTT. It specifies CASRRGLGTDTQYF.